Given below is one TCR beta chain in context. Using immunoSEQ multiplex PCR, the repertoire was profiled, and TCRdb retains in-frame clones only, with some absent. This repertoire shows about 490,000 clones, 76% found once; its top ten account for 13%. The source of the sample is a study of shared clonotypes between healthy human individuals. Sequenced sample: PBMCs. The sequence derives from a woman aged 35 to 49 in good health. Some clones in this sample may be carry-over from other donors' samples.

Here the CDR3 reads CAWSVFSGLAQETQYF. The CDR3 DNA reads TGTGCCTGGAGTGTCTTTTCCGGACTAGCGCAAGAGACCCAGTACTTC. This chain joins TRBV30 and TRBJ2-5; 9 bases line up with TRBD2. CDR3 length equals 16 residues. CDR1 and CDR2 from the germline V gene are GTSNPN and SVGIG (reference sequence). V lost 0 bases, J lost 2 bases, and 7 bases stayed unmatched.